This is a list of T cell receptor beta chains from one sample in a study of blood T cell repertoires in COVID-19. The table came from immunoSEQ multiplex PCR; TCRdb's copy has only in-frame clones and leaves some out. This table holds about 430,000 clones, 85% to 90% found once. What was sequenced was peripheral blood. Receptors were obtained from a man aged 18 to 29 with COVID-19, enrolled during active disease. The CDR3 runs from the conserved cysteine through the conserved F or W. The order of the fields is V gene, D gene, J gene, CDR3 length, CDR3 protein. A D gene is named only where the DNA matches it firmly.

V gene: TRBV27
D gene: NA
J gene: TRBJ2-1
CDR3 length: 14
CDR3 protein: CASSLNAAYNEQFF

V gene: TRBV7-9
D gene: TRBD2
J gene: TRBJ2-3
CDR3 length: 14
CDR3 protein: CASSSGGATIAQYF

V gene: TRBV4-2
D gene: TRBD2
J gene: TRBJ2-2
CDR3 length: 16
CDR3 protein: CASSQGERGWTGELFF

V gene: TRBV18
D gene: NA
J gene: TRBJ1-1
CDR3 length: 15
CDR3 protein: CASSPIQGSDPEAFF

V gene: TRBV5-1
D gene: NA
J gene: TRBJ1-5
CDR3 length: 15
CDR3 protein: CASSLIRTENQPQHF

V gene: TRBV4-1
D gene: NA
J gene: TRBJ2-1
CDR3 length: 10
CDR3 protein: CASGHNEQFF

V gene: TRBV29-1
D gene: NA
J gene: TRBJ2-2
CDR3 length: 14
CDR3 protein: CSGTRQGGTGELFF

V gene: TRBV7-9
D gene: TRBD2
J gene: TRBJ2-5
CDR3 length: 13
CDR3 protein: CASSLPSGETQYF

V gene: TRBV19
D gene: NA
J gene: TRBJ1-2
CDR3 length: 14
CDR3 protein: CASSLGGDLYGYTF

V gene: TRBV5-5
D gene: TRBD1
J gene: TRBJ1-2
CDR3 length: 12
CDR3 protein: CASSLLQGTYTF

V gene: TRBV2
D gene: NA
J gene: TRBJ1-2
CDR3 length: 13
CDR3 protein: CASSDRARYGYTF

V gene: TRBV24-1
D gene: NA
J gene: TRBJ1-2
CDR3 length: 14
CDR3 protein: CATSDLQRDYGYTF

V gene: TRBV5-6
D gene: TRBD2
J gene: TRBJ2-7
CDR3 length: 14
CDR3 protein: CASSLVAGAGYWYF

V gene: TRBV7-9
D gene: NA
J gene: TRBJ1-3
CDR3 length: 14
CDR3 protein: CASSLAREGNTIYF

V gene: TRBV5-6
D gene: TRBD2
J gene: TRBJ2-1
CDR3 length: 16
CDR3 protein: CASSRSGRGSYNEQFF

V gene: TRBV5-6
D gene: TRBD1
J gene: TRBJ1-1
CDR3 length: 17
CDR3 protein: CASSLKQGALQNTEAFF

V gene: TRBV5-4
D gene: NA
J gene: TRBJ2-7
CDR3 length: 15
CDR3 protein: CASSLVGGASYEQYF

V gene: TRBV24-1
D gene: TRBD1
J gene: TRBJ1-2
CDR3 length: 14
CDR3 protein: CATSDSTGNRGYTF

V gene: TRBV4-1
D gene: TRBD2
J gene: TRBJ2-1
CDR3 length: 19
CDR3 protein: CASSQSTGTSGILGNEQFF

V gene: TRBV27
D gene: TRBD2
J gene: TRBJ2-4
CDR3 length: 18
CDR3 protein: CASRPGLAGGLAKNIQYF

V gene: TRBV5-1
D gene: TRBD1
J gene: TRBJ2-4
CDR3 length: 14
CDR3 protein: CASSLAGDSNIQYF

V gene: TRBV7-2
D gene: TRBD1
J gene: TRBJ1-2
CDR3 length: 15
CDR3 protein: CASSPGQEANYGYTF

V gene: TRBV2
D gene: TRBD1
J gene: TRBJ2-1
CDR3 length: 14
CDR3 protein: CASRTGTGNNEQFF

V gene: TRBV11-3
D gene: TRBD1
J gene: TRBJ1-1
CDR3 length: 14
CDR3 protein: CASSQTGENTEAFF

V gene: TRBV2
D gene: NA
J gene: TRBJ1-6
CDR3 length: 17
CDR3 protein: CASSPRLPGFYNSPLHF

V gene: TRBV24-1
D gene: TRBD1
J gene: TRBJ1-2
CDR3 length: 15
CDR3 protein: CATIHLGQSIRGYTF

V gene: TRBV21-1
D gene: NA
J gene: TRBJ1-1
CDR3 length: 18
CDR3 protein: CASSKPAGLQGANTEAFF

V gene: TRBV24-1
D gene: TRBD1
J gene: TRBJ2-5
CDR3 length: 14
CDR3 protein: CATSEGQGRETQYF

V gene: TRBV7-9
D gene: NA
J gene: TRBJ2-7
CDR3 length: 14
CDR3 protein: CASSSTGSSYEQYF

V gene: TRBV2
D gene: NA
J gene: TRBJ1-5
CDR3 length: 15
CDR3 protein: CASSESDQGHQPQHF

V gene: TRBV7-8
D gene: NA
J gene: TRBJ2-3
CDR3 length: 15
CDR3 protein: CASSLRRQSTDTQYF

V gene: TRBV27
D gene: NA
J gene: TRBJ1-3
CDR3 length: 15
CDR3 protein: CASRGSSGPGNTIYF